Shown below are 26 T cell receptor beta chains from a single sample sequenced in a study of blood T cells in healthy people across ages. A second PCR, run for about 7 to 11 cycles, used a sample-barcoded 5' primer plus a J-beta primer mix. TCRdb reprocessed the 5' RACE reads with MiXCR, giving one entry per CDR3 protein. The table includes 600,000 to 800,000 distinct CDR3 sequences, roughly 21% detected once. Sequenced sample: blood. These receptor sequences come from a man in his 70s in good health.

The V gene is TRBV5-1, the J gene TRBJ1-1; a weak D match, TRBD1 (5 bases). The germline V and J ends were trimmed by 0 bases and 2 bases, with 11 bases remaining between them. In germline, CDR1 is SGHRS, CDR2 YFSETQ. The CDR3 covers 15 residues. The CDR3 is CASSLGLRDNTEAFF. The CDR3 nucleotides are TGCGCCAGCAGCTTGGGTCTCCGGGACAACACTGAAGCTTTCTTT.

This clonotype was observed a few times. The chain is built from TRBV6-5 and TRBJ1-2; D ambiguous. The germline V gene encodes CDR1 MNHEY and CDR2 SVGAGI. V was shortened by 0 bases and J by 2 bases, with 7 bases between the two germline ends. The CDR3 totals 14 residues. The CDR3 DNA is TGTGCCAGCAGTTACTCGTACAGAAACTATGGCTACACCTTC. Translating it yields CASSYSYRNYGYTF.

The chain uses TRBV2 and TRBJ2-5; 10 bases are shared with TRBD2. Gene TRBJ2-1 matches the end of the DNA better, so the J call may be wrong. CDR1 and CDR2 from the germline V gene are SNHLY and FYNNEI. The CDR3 length is 13 residues. The CDR3 DNA is TGTGCCAGCGGACTAGCGGTTAACAATGAGCAGTTCTTC. Its protein product is CASGLAVNNEQFF.

Only a few counts were recorded for this clonotype. This chain connects TRBV10-2 to TRBJ2-2; 7 bases agree with TRBD2. This CDR3 spans 13 amino acids. CDR1 and CDR2 from the germline V gene are WSHSY and SAAADI. With 6 bases clipped from V and 5 bases from J, the junction kept 3 bases outside the gene matches. CDR3 region: CASRVRETGELFF. The CDR3 nucleotides read TGCGCCAGCAGAGTGCGGGAGACCGGGGAGCTGTTTTTT.

This clonotype has just a few counts. This rearrangement joins TRBV6-2 or TRBV6-3 to TRBJ1-5; no reliable D call. CDR3 size: 13 residues. Per the germline V gene, CDR1 is MNHEY and CDR2 is SVGEGT. Trimming took off 6 bases at V and 9 bases at J, with 15 bases between the two ends. The CDR3 loop reads CASRPGTYPPQHF. CDR3 sequence (DNA): TGTGCCAGCAGGCCGGGAACCTATCCGCCCCAGCATTTT.

This clonotype occurred a few times. The chain is built from TRBV2 and TRBJ2-3, with 7 bases lining up with TRBD2. The ends lost 1 base at V and 7 bases at J; junction bases unmatched: 8. The CDR3 contains 15 residues. Germline-derived CDR1 and CDR2 are SNHLY and FYNNEI. This CDR3 reads CASSEGAGVSNTQYF. CDR3 DNA: TGTGCCAGCAGTGAAGGGGCGGGAGTCTCAAATACGCAGTATTTT. The whole variable domain, remainder taken from reference TRBV2 and TRBJ2-3, is EPEVTQTPSHQVTQMGQEVILRCVPISNHLYFYWYRQILGQKVEFLVSFYNNEISEKSEIFDDQFSVERPDGSNFTLKIRSTKLEDSAMYFCASSEGAGVSNTQYFGPGTRLTVL.

V is TRBV7-9 and J is TRBJ2-3, with TRBD1 matching 11 bases. Germline CDR1 is SEHNR and CDR2 is FQNEAQ (reference sequence). CDR3 size: 15 residues. V shed 2 bases and J 4 bases; nucleotides not matched to a gene: 2. CDR3 sequence: CASSLWDRGADTQYF. Here the CDR3 DNA reads TGTGCCAGCAGCTTATGGGACAGGGGGGCAGATACGCAGTATTTT.

This rearrangement joins TRBV5-1 to TRBJ1-4; 7 bases line up with TRBD1. Germline CDR1 SGHRS, CDR2 YFSETQ. The CDR3 contains 16 residues. V shed 0 bases and J 5 bases; nucleotides not matched to a gene: 7. This CDR3 is CASSLGSGQKNEKLFF. Written as DNA, the CDR3 is TGCGCCAGCAGCTTGGGCTCGGGACAGAAGAATGAAAAACTGTTTTTT.

The rearrangement joins TRBV4-1 to TRBJ1-2; 7 positions agree with TRBD1. Germline loops: CDR1 MGHRA, CDR2 YSYEKL. This CDR3 has 15 residues. The junction had 8 bases not matched to a gene; V was cut back by 3 bases and J by 4 bases. CDR3 sequence: CASSQSGQGGYGYTF. The DNA of the CDR3 is TGCGCCAGCAGCCAGTCTGGTCAGGGGGGCTATGGCTACACCTTC.

In nucleotides, the CDR3 is TGCGCCAGCAGCCGGGGGGGGACTAGCGGCAATGAGCAGTTCTTC. Protein sequence: CASSRGGTSGNEQFF. The chain carries TRBV5-1 and TRBJ2-1; 11 bases are a match to TRBD2. The V and J ends lost 4 bases and 6 bases, in that order; junction bases with no gene match: 6. The CDR3 spans 15 residues. Per germline, CDR1 SGHRS and CDR2 YFSETQ.

V gene TRBV4-3 combines with J gene TRBJ2-7; the D is unclear. V gave up 0 bases and J gave up 3 bases, with 9 bases separating them. Germline V gene data show CDR1 as LGHNA and CDR2 as YSLEER. The CDR3 sequence is 14 residues long. Written as DNA, the CDR3 is TGCGCCAGCAGCCAAGATATTGGGGACTACGAGCAGTACTTC. Translation: CASSQDIGDYEQYF.

This chain links TRBV6-2 or TRBV6-3 with TRBJ2-7; weak D call: TRBD2 (6 bases). Germline lookup yields CDR1 MNHEY and CDR2 SVGEGT. The CDR3 has 14 amino acids. V was cut by 0 bases and J by 2 bases, with 8 bases left in between. The CDR3 spells CASSYSLAPYEQYF. The CDR3 DNA follows: TGTGCCAGCAGTTACTCGCTAGCGCCCTACGAGCAGTACTTC.

This clonotype was counted a few times. This chain uses TRBV11-2 with TRBJ2-7; weak D call: TRBD1 (5 bases). CDR3 length: 14 amino acids. Between the trimmed V and J ends, which lost 5 bases and 3 bases, there was a span of 14 bases. Looked up from germline, CDR1 is SGHAT and CDR2 is FQNNGV. The CDR3 coding sequence is TGTGCCAGCAGCCCCCGGACACTAATCTACGAGCAGTACTTC. It translates to CASSPRTLIYEQYF.

This chain joins TRBV9 and TRBJ2-7, with D perhaps TRBD1 (6 bases). The V gene lost 1 base and the J gene lost 5 bases, with 10 bases spanning the gap. Germline V gene data show CDR1 as SGDLS and CDR2 as YYNGEE. This CDR3 is 13 amino acids long. The CDR3 sequence: CASSVTTGNEQYF. CDR3 nucleotide sequence: TGTGCCAGCAGCGTAACCACAGGGAACGAGCAGTACTTC.

The V and J genes are TRBV15 and TRBJ2-1, with D perhaps matching TRBD1 or TRBD2 (5 bases each). The germline CDR1 and CDR2 sequences are LNHNV and YYDKDF (reference sequence). V lost 5 bases and J lost 2, with 13 bases in between. The CDR3 length is 15 residues. CDR3 amino acids: CATSGGQGPYNEQFF. As DNA, the CDR3 is TGTGCCACCAGCGGGGGTCAGGGCCCCTACAATGAGCAGTTCTTC.

The gene calls are TRBV20-1 and TRBJ2-3; 11 nucleotides agree with TRBD2. The germline V gene encodes CDR1 DFQATT and CDR2 SNEGSKA (reference sequence). After removal of 6 bases from V and 2 bases from J, the junction contained 4 bases not matched to a gene. CDR3 length: 14 residues. This chain's CDR3 is CSAPLAGATDTQYF. The CDR3 DNA is TGCAGTGCCCCACTAGCGGGAGCCACAGATACGCAGTATTTT.

This clonotype was recorded a few times. At one boundary the junction diverges from the germline segment, which might be a read error. This chain links TRBV5-1 with TRBJ2-5; D possibly corresponds to TRBD2 (6 bases). The J call may be incorrect, as the DNA end agrees better with TRBJ2-1. This CDR3 is built from 13 residues. The germline V gene encodes CDR1 SGHRS and CDR2 YFSETQ. Here the CDR3 reads CGSSLEGYNEQFF. The CDR3 DNA is TGCGGCAGCAGCTTGGAGGGGTACAATGAGCAGTTCTTC.

This chain joins TRBV29-1 and TRBJ2-1; 13 bases align to TRBD2. The DNA matches TRBJ2-5 better at its end, which makes the J call doubtful. This CDR3 is 16 amino acids long. Germline V gene sequence: CDR1 SQVTM, CDR2 ANQGSEA. CDR3 residues: CSVVPGLAGVRETQYF. In nucleotides, the CDR3 is TGCAGCGTTGTCCCCGGACTAGCGGGAGTCCGGGAGACCCAGTACTTC.

This clonotype was counted between two and nine times. The chain carries TRBV5-1 and TRBJ2-4, with D possibly called TRBD1 or TRBD2 (6 bases each). Germline CDR1 is SGHRS and CDR2 is YFSETQ. The CDR3 runs 16 residues. Trimming pared 4 bases from V and 3 bases from J, leaving 17 bases between. As DNA, the CDR3 is TGCGCCAGCAGCCCGAGCCTCGGGGGCTTCAAAAACATTCAGTACTTC. This gives the protein CASSPSLGGFKNIQYF.

J is TRBJ2-7 and V is TRBV2; 7 nucleotides match TRBD1. CDR1 is SNHLY, CDR2 FYNNEI, per germline. This CDR3 contains 14 residues. Trimming removed 1 base from V and 9 bases from J; junction bases left unmatched: 9. The CDR3 sequence is CASSEETGKARQYF. As DNA, the CDR3 is TGTGCCAGCAGTGAAGAGACAGGGAAAGCTAGGCAGTACTTC.

The V call is TRBV5-5, the J call TRBJ1-2; possible D gene TRBD1, 6 bases. In germline, CDR1 is SGHKS, CDR2 YYEKEE (reference sequence). The CDR3 totals 17 residues. Trimming took off 3 bases at V and 4 bases at J, with 22 bases between the two ends. CDR3 coding DNA: TGTGCCAGCAGCTCCTCCGATGCTGACAGGTTAGGCTATGGCTACACCTTC. It codes for CASSSSDADRLGYGYTF.

The chain is built from TRBV10-3 and TRBJ2-3, with TRBD2 matching over 9 bases. The CDR3 has 16 residues. The trim removed 7 bases at V and 5 bases at J, leaving 13 bases unmatched. CDR1 is ENHRY, CDR2 SYGVKD, per germline. The CDR3 region has the DNA TGTGCCATCACGGAGGCGGGAGGGAGGGTAGGAGATACGCAGTATTTT. Translation gives CAITEAGGRVGDTQYF.

Relative to its sample, this clonotype is medium-sized. This chain joins TRBV9 and TRBJ1-6; TRBD1 aligns across 8 bases. Germline V CDR1 and CDR2: SGDLS, YYNGEE. V trimming: 4 bases; J trimming: 9 bases; junction bases outside the gene matches: 6. This CDR3 has 14 residues. For the CDR3, the DNA is TGTGCCAGCAGCACTCCAGGGGGCGGTTCACCCCTCCACTTT. Translation: CASSTPGGGSPLHF.

This clonotype was counted only a few times. This sequence joins TRBV20-1 and TRBJ2-3; 10 bases are a match to TRBD2. Germline CDR1 is DFQATT and CDR2 is SNEGSKA (reference sequence). This CDR3 is built from 17 residues. Trimming took 3 bases from V and 4 from J; bases not matched to a gene: 13. The DNA for the CDR3 is TGCAGTGCTAGCGGTCTAATGGCTAGCGGGAGTGCAGATACGCAGTATTTT. It specifies CSASGLMASGSADTQYF.

The V and J genes are TRBV12-3 or TRBV12-4 and TRBJ1-6, with 7 bases identical to TRBD1. V was pared by 2 bases and J by 7 bases, with 11 bases of the junction left unmatched. The CDR3 runs 17 residues. The CDR3: CASSLSFRGRGNSPLHF. The CDR3 region has the DNA TGTGCCAGCAGTTTATCCTTCAGGGGCAGGGGGAATTCACCCCTCCACTTT.

This clonotype was picked up a small number of times. The chain recombines TRBV7-2 with TRBJ2-1; 10 bases align to TRBD2. J gave up 2 bases and V 10 bases, and 8 bases lay outside the gene matches. Looked up from germline, CDR1 is SGHTA and CDR2 is FQGNSA. CDR3 length equals 15 residues. The DNA for the CDR3 is TGTGCCACCAAAAAGCGGGAGGGAACCTACAATGAGCAGTTCTTC. Translated: CATKKREGTYNEQFF.